This TCR beta chain was documented in a study of regulatory T cells in long-lasting Graves disease. Through Arm-PCR of CDR3 regions and iRepertoire HTBI primers, TCR beta libraries were built. MiXCR was run by TCRdb on the multiplex PCR reads, yielding one entry per CDR3 protein. The profile shows 400,000 to 500,000 distinct CDR3 sequences, 20% to 25% of them singletons. Time point noted: persistent/refractory GD, antithyroid drugs over 5 years with positive TRAb. RNA from PBMCs was the source of the TCR library. There are 15 residues in the CDR3. V lost 2 bases, J lost 3 bases, and 11 bases lay in between. Germline CDR1 and CDR2: SEHNR and FQNEAQ (reference sequence).

The chain combines TRBV7-9 with TRBJ1-5; D may be TRBD1 (6 bases). The sequencing here drew on peripheral blood mononuclear cells (PBMCs), taken when the disease was refractory, from a patient treated with antithyroid drugs. This TCR was sampled from a female donor with Graves disease. This CDR3 reads CASSLLGGANQPQHF. The CDR3 DNA is TGTGCCAGCAGCTTATTGGGGGGGGCCAATCAGCCCCAGCATTTT.